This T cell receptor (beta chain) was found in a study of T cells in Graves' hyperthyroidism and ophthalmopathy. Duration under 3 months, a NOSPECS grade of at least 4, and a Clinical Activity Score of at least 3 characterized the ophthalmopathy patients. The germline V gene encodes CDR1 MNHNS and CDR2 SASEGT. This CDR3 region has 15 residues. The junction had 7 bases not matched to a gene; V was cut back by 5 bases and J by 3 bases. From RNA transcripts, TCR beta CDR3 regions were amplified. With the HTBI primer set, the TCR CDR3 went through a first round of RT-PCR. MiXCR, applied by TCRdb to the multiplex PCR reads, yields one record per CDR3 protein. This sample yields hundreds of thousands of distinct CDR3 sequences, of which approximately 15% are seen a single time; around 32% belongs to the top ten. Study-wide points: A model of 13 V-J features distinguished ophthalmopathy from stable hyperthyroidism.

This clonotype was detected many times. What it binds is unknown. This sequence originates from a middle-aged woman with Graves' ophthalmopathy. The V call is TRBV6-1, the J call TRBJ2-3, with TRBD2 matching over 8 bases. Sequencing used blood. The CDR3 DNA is TGTGCCAGCAGTATAAGCGGGAGAGGAACAGATACGCAGTATTTT. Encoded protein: CASSISGRGTDTQYF.